This T cell receptor beta chain was obtained from a study of T cells in Graves' hyperthyroidism and ophthalmopathy. General study findings and limits: Ophthalmopathy was model-predicted a median approximately 6.4 months pre-onset. Most thyroid-expanded clonotypes above 0.001 were also found in blood.

The TCR beta CDR3 regions underwent amplification using RNA transcripts as the source. Primed by the HTBI set, a first-round RT-PCR was run on the TCR CDR3. TCRdb re-analysed the multiplex PCR reads in MiXCR, keeping a single row per CDR3 protein. The table has a few hundred thousand distinct CDR3 sequences, 15% to 20% seen once. A remark on this clonotype: The antigen is undetermined.

The diagnoses drew upon clinical symptoms, serum thyroxine and TRAb, thyroid ultrasound and orbital computed tomography. PBMCs stemmed from 10 ml fresh peripheral blood. Germline lookup yields CDR1 SGHTS and CDR2 YDEGEE. Unmatched junction bases numbered 10, after V lost 2 bases and J lost 6 bases. The CDR3 spans 15 residues. This clonotype was sampled from a man aged 18 to 30 with Graves' ophthalmopathy. The rearrangement uses TRBV5-8 and TRBJ2-7; 8 positions match TRBD1. Sequencing was performed on blood. The CDR3 DNA reads TGTGCCAGCAGCTTAGTGGACAGGGAAGTGATCGAGCAGTACTTC. Protein: CASSLVDREVIEQYF.